This is a list of T cell receptor beta chains from one sample in a study of type 1 regulatory T cells. TCRdb re-derived calls from the reads in MiXCR, one entry per CDR3 protein. The sample has just under 65,000 distinct CDR3 sequences, roughly half seen once. For these TCRs, the target antigens are not known. Sequencing was carried out using cultured non-Tr1 T cells, either the whole culture or a sorted T cell fraction (not recorded which). The receptors shown here come from a human donor in good health. CDR3s include the opening cysteine and the closing phenylalanine or tryptophan. The order of the fields is J gene, CDR3 length, D gene, clone size, V gene, CDR3 DNA, CDR3 protein. The D gene is left open where the match is weak. Expanded clones get a size class; other rows say once, few or many, or leave the size out.

TRBJ1-2,14,NA,NA,TRBV4-3,TGCGCCAGCAGCCAAGAGGGGGCCAGCTATGGCTACACCTTC,CASSQEGASYGYTF
TRBJ2-1,17,TRBD1,NA,TRBV27,TGTGCCAGCAGTTTATCGCAAAGAGGGACAGGGTCCAATGAGCAGTTCTTC,CASSLSQRGTGSNEQFF
TRBJ1-1,15,TRBD1,NA,TRBV11-3,TGTGCCAGCAGGTCCCGGGACAGGGACTCCGGGCGGGCTTTCTTT,CASRSRDRDSGRAFF
TRBJ1-4,16,NA,NA,TRBV7-9,TGTGCCAGCAGCATCCCGCGGGGTGCAACTAATGAAAAACTGTTTTTT,CASSIPRGATNEKLFF
TRBJ2-7,12,TRBD1,NA,TRBV29-1,TGCAGCGTAGGACAGGGATGGGGCGAGCAGTACTTC,CSVGQGWGEQYF
TRBJ2-7,14,NA,once,TRBV19,TGTGCCAGTAGTATAGCCGGCCCGTTGGGCGAGCAGTACTTC,CASSIAGPLGEQYF
TRBJ1-1,13,NA,NA,TRBV6-2/TRBV6-3,TGTGCCAGCACTCAACACCAGGCAGCCGAAGCTTTCTTT,CASTQHQAAEAFF
TRBJ1-1,13,NA,NA,TRBV5-1,TGCGCCAGCAGCTTCCAAGGGGCCACTGAAGCTTTCTTT,CASSFQGATEAFF
TRBJ2-7,15,NA,NA,TRBV7-9,TGTGCCAGCAGCTTAGCGCTCGGGCAAACCTACGAGCAGTACTTC,CASSLALGQTYEQYF
TRBJ1-1,14,NA,NA,TRBV7-2,TGTGCCAGCACCTCGGGGGGTTTGAACACTGAAGCTTTCTTT,CASTSGGLNTEAFF